The 26 T cell receptor beta chains presented below share a single source sample, sequenced in a study of blood T cell repertoires in COVID-19. Profiling relied on immunoSEQ multiplex PCR, and the TCRdb table lists in-frame clones only, not all of them. The sample lists over 11,000 clones, 80% to 95% seen once, with over 8% in the top ten. The sample taken for sequencing was peripheral blood. These TCRs come from a human donor in a cohort sampled during active COVID-19.

The chain carries TRBV10-3 and TRBJ2-2; 10 bases agree with TRBD2. The CDR3 is 17 amino acids. Germline V gene data show CDR1 as ENHRY and CDR2 as SYGVKD. The trim removed 0 bases at V and 0 bases at J, leaving 1 base unmatched. The CDR3 loop reads CAISESGLAANTGELFF. CDR3 in DNA: TGTGCCATCAGTGAGTCCGGACTAGCGGCGAACACCGGGGAGCTGTTTTTT.

The chain recombines TRBV7-2 with TRBJ1-6; D is unclear. V lost 3 bases and J lost 4, with 19 bases in between. CDR3 size: 18 residues. Germline-derived CDR1 and CDR2 are SGHTA and FQGNSA. In nucleotides, the CDR3 is TGTGCCAGCAGCTTGGAGGGTCTAGGGTCGGTGTATAATTCACCCCTCCACTTT. Its translation is CASSLEGLGSVYNSPLHF.

The chain uses TRBV7-2 and TRBJ2-2; 8 bases agree with TRBD2. This CDR3 comprises 16 residues. Germline CDR1 and CDR2: SGHTA and FQGNSA. Germline trimming cut 2 bases from V and 5 bases from J; bases unmatched to any gene: 7. The chain's CDR3 is CASSLHRVAGTGELFF. CDR3 nucleotides: TGTGCCAGCAGCTTACACCGCGTAGCGGGGACCGGGGAGCTGTTTTTT.

V and J are TRBV7-9 and TRBJ1-4; 7 bases map to TRBD1. J lost 0 bases, V lost 3 bases, and 4 bases had no gene match. From germline, CDR1 is SEHNR and CDR2 FQNEAQ (reference sequence). The CDR3 sequence is 16 residues long. The CDR3 spells CASSFQGQTTNEKLFF. In DNA, the CDR3 is TGTGCCAGCAGCTTCCAGGGACAGACAACTAATGAAAAACTGTTTTTT.

The rearrangement uses TRBV12-3 or TRBV12-4 and TRBJ2-5; D gene ambiguous. The CDR3 spans 13 residues. Trimming took off 6 bases at V and 1 base at J, with 9 bases between the two ends. The CDR3 DNA is TGTGCCAGCAGGAGTGGCGGCCAAGAGACCCAGTACTTC. Translation gives CASRSGGQETQYF.

The gene calls are TRBV19 and TRBJ1-2, with 11 bases fitting TRBD1. The ends lost 6 bases at V and 4 bases at J; junction bases unmatched: 10. CDR1 and CDR2 from the germline V gene are LNHDA and SQIVND (reference sequence). The CDR3 has 16 residues. The CDR3 here is CASRSTGTGGVYGYTF. CDR3 sequence (DNA): TGTGCCAGTAGATCAACCGGGACAGGGGGAGTCTATGGCTACACCTTC.

The chain uses TRBV6-1 and TRBJ1-2; D is ambiguous. V was trimmed by 0 bases and J by 3 bases, leaving 14 bases between them. This CDR3 is built from 16 residues. Germline V gene sequence: CDR1 MNHNS, CDR2 SASEGT. The CDR3 protein is CASSEALPGIYYGYTF. The CDR3 DNA follows: TGTGCCAGCAGTGAAGCGCTTCCGGGGATTTACTATGGCTACACCTTC.

V usage is TRBV18 and J usage is TRBJ2-7; weak D call: TRBD2 (5 bases). The CDR3 is 15 residues long. The germline V and J ends were trimmed by 3 bases and 7 bases, with 19 bases remaining between them. Looked up from germline, CDR1 is KGHSH and CDR2 is LQKENI. CDR3 coding DNA: TGTGCCAGCTCACCTTATAGAGCGGACCGTGGAGAGCAGTACTTC. Translating it yields CASSPYRADRGEQYF.

The chain links TRBV23-1 to TRBJ2-5; possibly TRBD1 for D (5 bases). TRBV23-1 is treated as an ORF (open reading frame) with a function not yet certain. There are 16 residues in the CDR3. Trimming took 4 bases from V and 1 from J, leaving 16 bases between them. CDR3 nucleotide sequence: TGCGCCAGCAGTCCGCGACCTCAAGACAGCCAAGAGACCCAGTACTTC. Amino acids: CASSPRPQDSQETQYF.

The chain recombines TRBV11-2 with TRBJ2-5; D is unresolved. The CDR3 covers 11 residues. Per the germline V gene, CDR1 is SGHAT and CDR2 is FQNNGV. Between the trimmed V and J ends, which lost 5 bases and 2 bases, there was a span of 3 bases. The CDR3: CASSPQETQYF. The CDR3, as DNA: TGTGCCAGCAGCCCGCAAGAGACCCAGTACTTC. Based on the CDR3 plus reference TRBV11-2 and TRBJ2-5, the full variable domain is EAGVAQSPRYKIIEKRQSVAFWCNPISGHATLYWYQQILGQGPKLLIQFQNNGVVDDSQLPKDRFSAERLKGVDSTLKIQPAKLEDSAVYLCASSPQETQYFGPGTRLLVL.

This clone appeared a single time. The chain couples TRBV28 to TRBJ2-1, with 11 nucleotides matching TRBD2. The V gene end was trimmed by 2 bases and the J gene end by 5 bases; junction bases not matched to a gene: 2. Germline V gene lookup returns CDR1 MDHEN and CDR2 SYDVKM. The CDR3 extends over 15 amino acids. CDR3 in DNA: TGTGCCAGCAGTTTAAGACTAGCGGGAAACAATGAGCAGTTCTTC. Its translation: CASSLRLAGNNEQFF.

Note on this clone: The germline gene is not matched at one end of the junction; a read error may be the cause. J is TRBJ1-2 and V is TRBV2; D is undetermined. The CDR3 totals 15 residues. From germline, CDR1 is SNHLY and CDR2 FYNNEI. The CDR3 nucleotides read TGTGCCAGCAGTGTGTTGGGCTCGAGTAACAATGGCTACACCTTC. Its protein product is CASSVLGSSNNGYTF.

This clone was detected only once. The V call is TRBV5-1, the J call TRBJ2-5; maybe TRBD2 (7 bases). CDR1 and CDR2 (germline): SGHRS, YFSETQ. The CDR3 contains 16 residues. Between the trimmed V and J ends, which lost 4 bases and 5 bases, there was a span of 21 bases. The CDR3 here is CASSLGWTRGGETQYF. Written as DNA, the CDR3 is TGCGCCAGCAGCCTTGGTTGGACTAGGGGGGGTGAGACCCAGTACTTC.

V and J are TRBV18 and TRBJ2-5, with TRBD2 identical over 7 bases. CDR3 length equals 15 residues. J was trimmed by 5 bases and V by 4 bases; bases with no gene match: 10. CDR1 is KGHSH, CDR2 LQKENI, per germline. The CDR3 nucleotides are TGTGCCAGCTCACTGGGGAGGACTAGTGGGGAGACCCAGTACTTC. Encoded protein: CASSLGRTSGETQYF.

The rearrangement joins TRBV27 to TRBJ2-1, with D perhaps TRBD1 (6 bases). The germline V gene encodes CDR1 MNHEY and CDR2 SMNVEV (reference sequence). Deletions cut 9 bases from V and 0 bases from J, with 12 bases between. This CDR3 has 14 residues. CDR3 sequence reads: CASNRVGSYNEQFF. The CDR3, as DNA: TGTGCCAGTAACAGGGTAGGCTCCTACAATGAGCAGTTCTTC.

V gene TRBV30 combines with J gene TRBJ1-5, with D possibly TRBD1 on 6 matching bases. CDR1 and CDR2 from the germline V gene are GTSNPN and SVGIG (reference sequence). The CDR3 is 15 amino acids. Trimming cost V 0 bases and J 0 bases, with 9 bases left between them. CDR3 nucleotides: TGTGCCTGGAGTGTAGGACAGAGTAGCAATCAGCCCCAGCATTTT. It is translated as CAWSVGQSSNQPQHF.

This chain connects TRBV9 to TRBJ2-5; the match to TRBD2 covers 7 bases. Germline V gene lookup returns CDR1 SGDLS and CDR2 YYNGEE. The V segment lost 3 bases and the J segment 1 base; nucleotides outside the gene matches: 3. The CDR3 consists of 14 residues. CDR3 protein: CASSGGGAQETQYF. The CDR3 bases are TGTGCCAGCAGCGGGGGGGGTGCCCAAGAGACCCAGTACTTC. Looking up the rest from reference TRBV9 and TRBJ2-5 gives the full variable domain: DSGVTQTPKHLITATGQRVTLRCSPRSGDLSVYWYQQSLDQGLQFLIQYYNGEERAKGNILERFSAQQFPDLHSELNLSSLELGDSALYFCASSGGGAQETQYFGPGTRLLVL.

CDR3 sequence reads: CASSVNGGPLEQYF. CDR3 DNA: TGTGCCAGCAGTGTCAACGGGGGGCCTCTCGAGCAGTACTTC. The J gene is TRBJ2-7, the V gene TRBV2, with D possibly matching TRBD2 (7 bases). Per the germline V gene, CDR1 is SNHLY and CDR2 is FYNNEI. The V gene lost 4 bases and the J gene lost 6 bases, with 16 bases spanning the gap. The CDR3 sequence is 14 residues long.

The chain has TRBV28 and TRBJ2-7; TRBD2 matches at 8 bases. The CDR3 loop spans 16 amino acids. With V trimmed by 6 bases and J by 6 bases, 16 bases remained unmatched. Looked up from germline, CDR1 is MDHEN and CDR2 is SYDVKM. CDR3 nucleotides: TGTGCCAGCAGCCCGAACTACGGGGGGGCTTCGCGCGAGCAGTACTTC. This codes for CASSPNYGGASREQYF.

This chain connects TRBV6-9 to TRBJ2-1; 13 positions match TRBD2. J was trimmed by 0 bases and V by 2 bases; bases with no gene match: 7. The CDR3 runs 19 residues. Germline-derived CDR1 and CDR2 are MNHGY and SVAAGI. The CDR3 DNA reads as TGTGCCAGCAGTTATCTGGGACTAGCGGGACCCTACTCCTACAATGAGCAGTTCTTC. Translated: CASSYLGLAGPYSYNEQFF.

V is TRBV5-1 and J is TRBJ2-7, with 8 bases identical to TRBD2. Losses at the gene ends were 2 bases for V and 0 bases for J; bases not matched to a gene: 1. CDR1 SGHRS and CDR2 YFSETQ come from the germline V gene. The CDR3 has 14 residues. CDR3 residues: CASSLAGDSYEQYF. CDR3 DNA: TGCGCCAGCAGCTTAGCGGGAGACTCCTACGAGCAGTACTTC.

The chain couples TRBV5-5 to TRBJ2-1; 8 bases are a match to TRBD2. Germline CDR1 is SGHKS and CDR2 is YYEKEE (reference sequence). The CDR3 has 15 amino acids. The ends lost 6 bases at V and 6 bases at J; junction bases unmatched: 11. The CDR3 region has the DNA TGTGCCAGCAACTCCGGGACTAGGGCCCTCAATGAGCAGTTCTTC. Amino acids: CASNSGTRALNEQFF.

This chain connects TRBV10-3 to TRBJ2-7; 7 nucleotides match TRBD2. This CDR3 spans 12 amino acids. With V trimmed by 5 bases and J by 7 bases, 5 bases remained unmatched. Germline CDR1 is ENHRY and CDR2 is SYGVKD. The CDR3 region has the DNA TGTGCCATCAGTAGGAGCGGGGAAGAGCAGTACTTC. The encoded protein is CAISRSGEEQYF.

This chain links TRBV2 with TRBJ2-3; TRBD1 agrees at 11 bases. Germline V gene data show CDR1 as SNHLY and CDR2 as FYNNEI. Trimming took 6 bases from V and 5 from J; bases not matched to a gene: 1. The CDR3 spans 13 residues. The DNA of the CDR3 is TGTGCCAGCAGCGGGACAGGGGGAGATACGCAGTATTTT. Encoded protein: CASSGTGGDTQYF.

In regard to this clone: The junction departs from germline at one end; a sequencing error may be responsible. This rearrangement joins TRBV7-7 to TRBJ1-3; possible D gene TRBD1, 6 bases. This CDR3 region has 13 residues. CDR1 is SSHAT and CDR2 is FNYEAQ in the germline V gene (reference sequence). This CDR3 is CASSSGTGNTIYF. CDR3 nucleotide sequence: TGTGCTAGCAGCTCCGGGACAGGAAACACCATATATTTT.

The chain combines TRBV7-3 with TRBJ2-1; 7 positions match TRBD2. The V segment lost 5 bases and the J segment 6 bases; nucleotides outside the gene matches: 10. In germline, CDR1 is SGHTA, CDR2 FQGTGA. The CDR3 sequence is 15 residues long. CDR3 region: CASSEMGGSGNEQFF. CDR3 nucleotides: TGTGCCAGCAGCGAAATGGGGGGGTCTGGCAATGAGCAGTTCTTC.